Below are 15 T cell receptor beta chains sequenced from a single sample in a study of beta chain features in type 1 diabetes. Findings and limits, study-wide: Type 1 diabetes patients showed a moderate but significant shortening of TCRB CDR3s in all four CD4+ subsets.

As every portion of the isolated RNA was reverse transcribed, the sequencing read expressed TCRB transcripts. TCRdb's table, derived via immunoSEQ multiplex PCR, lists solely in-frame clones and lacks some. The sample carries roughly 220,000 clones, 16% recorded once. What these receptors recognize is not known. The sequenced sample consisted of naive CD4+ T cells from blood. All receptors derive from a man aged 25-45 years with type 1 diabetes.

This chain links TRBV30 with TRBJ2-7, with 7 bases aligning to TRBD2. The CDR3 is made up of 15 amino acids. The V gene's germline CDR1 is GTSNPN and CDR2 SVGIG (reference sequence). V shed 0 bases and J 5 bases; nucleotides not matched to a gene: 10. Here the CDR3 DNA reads TGTGCCTGGAGTGTACTGGGAGGGGAGAGAAACGAGCAGTACTTC. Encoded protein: CAWSVLGGERNEQYF.

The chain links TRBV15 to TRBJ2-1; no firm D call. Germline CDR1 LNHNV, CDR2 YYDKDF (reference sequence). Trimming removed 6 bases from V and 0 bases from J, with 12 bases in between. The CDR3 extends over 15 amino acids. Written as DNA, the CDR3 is TGTGCCACCAGGTCGGCAATAAGCTCCTACAATGAGCAGTTCTTC. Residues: CATRSAISSYNEQFF.

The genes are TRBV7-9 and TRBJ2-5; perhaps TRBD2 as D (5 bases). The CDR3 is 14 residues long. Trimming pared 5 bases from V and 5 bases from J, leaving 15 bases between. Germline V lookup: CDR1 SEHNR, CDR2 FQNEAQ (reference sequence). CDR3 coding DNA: TGTGCCAGCAGCCAAAAAGGAGGTGCCGAGACCCAGTACTTC. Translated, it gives CASSQKGGAETQYF. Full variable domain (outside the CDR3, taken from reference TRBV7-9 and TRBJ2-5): DTGVSQNPRHKITKRGQNVTFRCDPISEHNRLYWYRQTLGQGPEFLTYFQNEAQLEKSRLLSDRFSAERPKGSFSTLEIQRTEQGDSAMYLCASSQKGGAETQYFGPGTRLLVL.

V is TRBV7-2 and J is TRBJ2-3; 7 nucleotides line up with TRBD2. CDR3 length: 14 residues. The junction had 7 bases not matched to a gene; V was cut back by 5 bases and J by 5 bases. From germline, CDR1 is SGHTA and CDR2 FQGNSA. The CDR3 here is CASSGGGSRDTQYF. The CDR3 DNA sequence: TGTGCCAGCAGCGGTGGCGGGAGTCGAGATACGCAGTATTTT.

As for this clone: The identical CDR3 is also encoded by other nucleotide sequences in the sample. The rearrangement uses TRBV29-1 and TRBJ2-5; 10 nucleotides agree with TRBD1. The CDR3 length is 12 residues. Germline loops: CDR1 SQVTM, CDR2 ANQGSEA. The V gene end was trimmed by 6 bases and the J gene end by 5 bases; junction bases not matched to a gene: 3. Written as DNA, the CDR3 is TGCAGCGTCCGACAGGGGGCCGAGACCCAGTACTTC. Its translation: CSVRQGAETQYF.

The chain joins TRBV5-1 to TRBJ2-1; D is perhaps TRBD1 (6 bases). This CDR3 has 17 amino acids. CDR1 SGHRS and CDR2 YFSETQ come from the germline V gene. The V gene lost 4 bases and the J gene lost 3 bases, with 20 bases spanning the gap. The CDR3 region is CASSLFPPGQGYNEQFF. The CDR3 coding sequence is TGCGCCAGCAGCCTTTTCCCCCCGGGACAAGGCTACAATGAGCAGTTCTTC.

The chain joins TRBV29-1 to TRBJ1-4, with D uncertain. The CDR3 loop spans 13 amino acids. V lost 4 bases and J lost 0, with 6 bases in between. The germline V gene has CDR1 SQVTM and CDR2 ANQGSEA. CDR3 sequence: CSVVSATNEKLFF. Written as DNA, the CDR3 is TGCAGCGTTGTAAGTGCAACTAATGAAAAACTGTTTTTT.

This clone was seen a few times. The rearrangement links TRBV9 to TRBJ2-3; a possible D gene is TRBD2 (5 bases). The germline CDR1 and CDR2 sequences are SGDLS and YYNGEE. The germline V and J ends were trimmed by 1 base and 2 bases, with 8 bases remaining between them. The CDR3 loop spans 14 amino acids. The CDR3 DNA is TGTGCCAGCAGCGTACGGACTTTCACAGATACGCAGTATTTT. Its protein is CASSVRTFTDTQYF.

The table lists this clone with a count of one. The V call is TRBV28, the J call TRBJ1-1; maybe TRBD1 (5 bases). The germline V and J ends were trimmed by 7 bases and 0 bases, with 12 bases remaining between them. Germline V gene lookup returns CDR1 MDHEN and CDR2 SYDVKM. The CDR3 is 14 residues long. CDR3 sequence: CASILRGVNTEAFF. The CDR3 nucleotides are TGTGCCAGCATTTTGAGGGGAGTGAACACTGAAGCTTTCTTT.

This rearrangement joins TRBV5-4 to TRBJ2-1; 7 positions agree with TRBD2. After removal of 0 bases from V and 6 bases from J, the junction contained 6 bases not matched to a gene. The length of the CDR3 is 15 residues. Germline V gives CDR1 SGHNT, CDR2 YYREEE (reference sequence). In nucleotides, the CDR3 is TGTGCCAGCAGCTTGGAGGAGACTAGCTTCAATGAGCAGTTCTTC. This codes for CASSLEETSFNEQFF.

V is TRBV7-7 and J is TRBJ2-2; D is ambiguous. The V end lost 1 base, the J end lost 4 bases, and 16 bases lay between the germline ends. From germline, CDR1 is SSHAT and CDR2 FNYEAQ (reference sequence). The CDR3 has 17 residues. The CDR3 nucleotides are TGTGCCAGCAGCTTAGATTTGGTCCGGTGGACCACCGGGGAGCTGTTTTTT. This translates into CASSLDLVRWTTGELFF.

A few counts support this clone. The chain's CDR3 is CASSLKGEKLFF. The CDR3 DNA is TGTGCCAGCAGCTTGAAGGGTGAAAAACTGTTTTTT. The chain joins TRBV7-9 to TRBJ1-4; the D is unclear. V dropped 3 bases and J dropped 7 bases, with 6 bases sitting between them. This CDR3 is built from 12 residues. CDR1 and CDR2 (germline): SEHNR, FQNEAQ (reference sequence).

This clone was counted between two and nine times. The CDR3 DNA is TGTGCCAGTAGTATTCGCAATGAGCAGTTCTTC. Its translation: CASSIRNEQFF. The V call is TRBV19, the J call TRBJ2-1; the D is unclear. Germline CDR1 LNHDA, CDR2 SQIVND (reference sequence). The CDR3 runs to 11 residues. V was cut by 3 bases and J by 6 bases, with 3 bases left in between.

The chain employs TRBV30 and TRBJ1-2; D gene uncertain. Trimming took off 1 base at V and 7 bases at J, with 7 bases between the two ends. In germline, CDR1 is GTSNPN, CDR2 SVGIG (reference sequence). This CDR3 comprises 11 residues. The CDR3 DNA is TGTGCCTGGAGTGCCTATTTTGGCTACACCTTC. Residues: CAWSAYFGYTF.

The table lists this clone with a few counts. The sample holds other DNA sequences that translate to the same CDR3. CDR3 sequence: CASSVASTDTQYF. In nucleotides, the CDR3 is TGTGCCAGCAGCGTAGCCTCCACAGATACGCAGTATTTT. This chain uses TRBV9 with TRBJ2-3; D call uncertain. The CDR3 consists of 13 residues. Germline CDR1 is SGDLS and CDR2 is YYNGEE. V was clipped by 0 bases and J by 2 bases, with 4 bases between them.